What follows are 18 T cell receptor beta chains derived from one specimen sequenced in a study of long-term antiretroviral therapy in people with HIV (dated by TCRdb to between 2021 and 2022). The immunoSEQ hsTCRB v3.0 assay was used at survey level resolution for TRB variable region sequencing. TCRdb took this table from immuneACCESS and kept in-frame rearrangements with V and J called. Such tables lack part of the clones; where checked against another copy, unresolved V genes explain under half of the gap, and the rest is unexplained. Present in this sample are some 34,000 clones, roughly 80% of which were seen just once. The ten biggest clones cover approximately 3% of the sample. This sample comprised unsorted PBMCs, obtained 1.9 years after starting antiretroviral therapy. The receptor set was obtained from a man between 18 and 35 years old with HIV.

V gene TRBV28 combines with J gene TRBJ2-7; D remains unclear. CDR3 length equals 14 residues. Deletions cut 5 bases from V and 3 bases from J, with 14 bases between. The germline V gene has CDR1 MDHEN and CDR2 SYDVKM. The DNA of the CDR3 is TGTGCCAGCAGTCCATTCGGAGATTACTACGAGCAGTACTTC. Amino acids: CASSPFGDYYEQYF.

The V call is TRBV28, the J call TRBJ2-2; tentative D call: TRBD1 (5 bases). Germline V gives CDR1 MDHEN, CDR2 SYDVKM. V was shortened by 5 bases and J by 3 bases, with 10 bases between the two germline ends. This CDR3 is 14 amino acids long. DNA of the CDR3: TGTGCCAGCAGTCTCGACAGATACACCGGGGAGCTGTTTTTT. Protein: CASSLDRYTGELFF.

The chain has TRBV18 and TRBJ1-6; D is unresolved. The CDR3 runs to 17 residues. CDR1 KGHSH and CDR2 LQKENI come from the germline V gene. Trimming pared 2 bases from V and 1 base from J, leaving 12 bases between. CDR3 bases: TGTGCCAGCTCACCAGCGATAGGGAAATCCTATAATTCACCCCTCCACTTT. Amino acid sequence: CASSPAIGKSYNSPLHF.

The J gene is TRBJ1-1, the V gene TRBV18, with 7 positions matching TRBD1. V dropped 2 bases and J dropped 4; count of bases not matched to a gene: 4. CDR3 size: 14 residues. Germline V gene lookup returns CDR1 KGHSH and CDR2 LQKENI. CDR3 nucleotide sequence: TGTGCCAGCTCACCAAATGCAGGGGGCACTGAAGCTTTCTTT. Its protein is CASSPNAGGTEAFF.

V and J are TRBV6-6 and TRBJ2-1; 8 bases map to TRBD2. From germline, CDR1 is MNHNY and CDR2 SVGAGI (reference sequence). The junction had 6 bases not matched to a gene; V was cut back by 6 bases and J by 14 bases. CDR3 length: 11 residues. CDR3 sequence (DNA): TGTGCCAGCAGCTTCGGGACTAGTAAGTTCTTC. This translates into CASSFGTSKFF.

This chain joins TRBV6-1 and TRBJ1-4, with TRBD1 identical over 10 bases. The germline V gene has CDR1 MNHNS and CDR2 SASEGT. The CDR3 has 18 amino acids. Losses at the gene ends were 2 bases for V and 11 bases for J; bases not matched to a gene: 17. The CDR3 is CASSEQVMFGTGVFKLFF. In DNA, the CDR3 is TGTGCCAGCAGTGAACAGGTTATGTTCGGGACAGGGGTTTTTAAACTGTTTTTT.

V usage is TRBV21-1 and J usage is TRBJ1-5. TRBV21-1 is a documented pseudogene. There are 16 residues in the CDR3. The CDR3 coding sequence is TGTGCCAGCAGCAAAGGACCTACAAGTAGCAATCAGCCCCAGCATTTT. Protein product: CASSKGPTSSNQPQHF.

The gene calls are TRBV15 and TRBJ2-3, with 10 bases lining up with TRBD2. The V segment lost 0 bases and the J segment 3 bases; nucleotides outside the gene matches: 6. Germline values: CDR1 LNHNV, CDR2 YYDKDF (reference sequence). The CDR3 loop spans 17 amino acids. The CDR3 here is CATSRDSSGGPTDTQYF. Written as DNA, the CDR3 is TGTGCCACCAGCAGAGATTCTAGCGGGGGACCGACAGATACGCAGTATTTT.

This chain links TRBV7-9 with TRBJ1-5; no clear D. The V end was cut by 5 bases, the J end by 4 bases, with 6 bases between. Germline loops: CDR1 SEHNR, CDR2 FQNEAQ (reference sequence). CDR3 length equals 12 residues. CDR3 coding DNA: TGTGCCAGCAGCCCGGAAAATCAGCCCCAGCATTTT. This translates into CASSPENQPQHF.

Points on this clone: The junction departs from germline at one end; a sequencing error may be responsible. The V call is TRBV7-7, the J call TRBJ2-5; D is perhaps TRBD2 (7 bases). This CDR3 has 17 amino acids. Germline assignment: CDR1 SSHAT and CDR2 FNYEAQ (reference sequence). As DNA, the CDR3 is TGTGCTAGCAGCTTAGCTCGGGGTGGACTAGGGGGAGAGACCCAGTACTTC. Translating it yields CASSLARGGLGGETQYF.

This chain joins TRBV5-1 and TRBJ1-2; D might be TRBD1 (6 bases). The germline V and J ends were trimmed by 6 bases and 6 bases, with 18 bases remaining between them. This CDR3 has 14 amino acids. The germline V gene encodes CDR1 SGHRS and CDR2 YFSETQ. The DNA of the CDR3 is TGCGCCAGCAACGCCTTAGGGGGGTATCATGGCTACACCTTC. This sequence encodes CASNALGGYHGYTF.

Written as DNA, the CDR3 is TGTGCCAGCAGCCTAGGAGGACAATCGGTGCAGTACTTC. It specifies CASSLGGQSVQYF. The genes are TRBV28 and TRBJ2-7; D tentatively fits TRBD1 or TRBD2 (5 bases each). The V end was cut by 6 bases, the J end by 9 bases, with 18 bases between. Per germline, CDR1 MDHEN and CDR2 SYDVKM. This CDR3 contains 13 residues.

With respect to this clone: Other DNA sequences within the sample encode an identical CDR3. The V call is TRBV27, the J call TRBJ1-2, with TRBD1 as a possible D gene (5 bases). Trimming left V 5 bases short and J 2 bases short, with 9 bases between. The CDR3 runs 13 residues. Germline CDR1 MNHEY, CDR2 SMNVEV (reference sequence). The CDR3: CASSLRQNYGYTF. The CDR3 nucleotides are TGTGCCAGCAGTCTAAGACAGAACTATGGCTACACCTTC.

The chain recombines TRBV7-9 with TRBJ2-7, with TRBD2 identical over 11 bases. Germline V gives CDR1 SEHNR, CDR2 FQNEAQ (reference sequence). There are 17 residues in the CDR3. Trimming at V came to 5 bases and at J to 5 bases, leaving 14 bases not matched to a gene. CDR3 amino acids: CASSAAILGTSGDEQYV. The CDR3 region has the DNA TGTGCCAGCAGCGCTGCCATCCTCGGGACTAGCGGCGACGAGCAGTACGTC.

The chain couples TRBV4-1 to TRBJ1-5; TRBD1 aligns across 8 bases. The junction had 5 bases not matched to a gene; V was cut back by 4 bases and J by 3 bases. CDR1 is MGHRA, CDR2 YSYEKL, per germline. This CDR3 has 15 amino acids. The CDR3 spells CASSLGTGANQPQHF. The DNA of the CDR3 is TGCGCCAGCAGCCTTGGGACAGGAGCCAATCAGCCCCAGCATTTT.

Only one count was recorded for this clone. The CDR3 loop is CASSARQGGSGNTIYF. The CDR3 nucleotides read TGTGCCAGCTCAGCGCGACAGGGAGGGTCTGGAAACACCATATATTTT. The chain links TRBV18 to TRBJ1-3; TRBD1 agrees at 7 bases. J lost 1 base, V lost 5 bases, and 8 bases had no gene match. CDR1 and CDR2 (germline): KGHSH, LQKENI. The CDR3 is 16 residues long.

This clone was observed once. CDR3 nucleotides: TGTGCCATCGCTAATAAGGCGGGGGGTACAGATACGCAGTATTTT. This sequence encodes CAIANKAGGTDTQYF. This chain joins TRBV10-3 and TRBJ2-3, with TRBD2 identical over 8 bases. The germline gives CDR1 ENHRY, CDR2 SYGVKD. The CDR3 sequence is 15 residues long. The ends lost 8 bases at V and 3 bases at J; junction bases unmatched: 10.

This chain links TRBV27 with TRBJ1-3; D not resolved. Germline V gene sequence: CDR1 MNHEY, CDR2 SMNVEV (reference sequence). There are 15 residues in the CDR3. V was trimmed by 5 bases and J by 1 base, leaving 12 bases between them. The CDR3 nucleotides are TGTGCCAGCAGTAAAAGCTCAGATTCTGGAAACACCATATATTTT. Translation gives CASSKSSDSGNTIYF.